This T cell receptor (beta chain) was obtained from a study of human T cells and chemical hapten exposure (dated by TCRdb to about 2021). Notes on the research overall: For sensitization, 2% DPC in acetone was applied to an approximately 2 cm by approximately 2 cm area of upper inner arm skin. Patients additionally received weekly therapeutic DPC doses to the scalp throughout the roughly 23-week study period. Blood samples were taken from patients before sensitization (week 0) and then at 2, 6 and about 24 weeks after DPC sensitization. The libraries were sequenced as a pool, and the TCR yield per sample differed mostly because of small variations in library volumes within the pool. Most of the patients in the cohort were female, and the cohort covered alopecia areata with under or over 50% scalp involvement, alopecia totalis and alopecia universalis. Patch testing was performed on the upper back with Finn chambers containing 0.01% DPC, and the patch tests were scored after 6 days according to International Contact Dermatitis Research Group standards. Roughly 30 alopecia patients gave blood for TCR sequencing at one to four time points (pre-sensitization, 2, 6 and 24 weeks). This study followed changes in the peripheral blood TCR repertoire in vivo during primary and secondary sensitization of alopecia patients to the hapten diphenylcyclopropenone (DPC).

Libraries were constructed by RACE. Instrument used: NextSeq 500. During library preparation, unique molecular identifiers were attached to individual cDNA molecules so that TCRs could be counted quantitatively and reproducibly. Each blood RNA sample was used to sequence both TCR alpha and TCR beta chains. Under the source paper's analysis protocol: A median of about 87,000 TCRs per sample was observed, with a range of roughly 20,000 to 750,000. The Decombinator software suite was used to annotate the V, J and CDR3 of the TCR reads. Every sample was subsampled to the same number of TCRs (28,000) for the PS versus PT1 abundance plots. Expanded TCRs were defined as absent before sensitization and observed at least eight times at the 2-week time point. In TCRdb, the public reads were trimmed at Q25 with fastp and aligned with MiXCR, with productive beta chains retained. Identical CDR3 protein sequences are pooled into one entry, listed with their most common genes and DNA. TCRdb's processing, not the authors', yielded these V and J calls. The sample table contains some 340,000 distinct CDR3 sequences; only one count was recorded for about 7% of them. The top ten clones comprise roughly 8% of the sample.

Based on the germline V gene (reference sequence), the CDR1 and CDR2 sequences are SEHNR and FQNEAQ. V has 4 bases trimmed and J has 5 bases trimmed; junction bases matching no gene number 6. Including cysteine and phenylalanine, the CDR3 has 14 amino acids. Here the CDR3 DNA is all that survives: 42 bases in frame from base 1. The time point label corresponds to: patch test 1, 2 weeks after DPC sensitization. Taken with the paper, the label for treatment or condition translates to: therapeutic diphenylcyclopropenone sensitization with weekly scalp DPC. At every patch-test visit, the blood draw took place before the patch test was put on. To be eligible, patients had to be aged 18 to 70, diagnosed with alopecia and judged suitable for DPC therapy, while pregnant patients were excluded. Unfractionated whole blood was collected in Tempus Blood RNA tubes, and total RNA was extracted from that blood.

Study-wide conclusions, independent of this receptor: DPC sensitization did not change the number of TCRs with a frequency above 1 in 1000, and there was no evidence of changes in global repertoire structure. Compared with pre-sensitization or healthy control sets, expanded TCRs formed significantly more large CDR3 similarity clusters, which is consistent with antigen-driven responses. A positive correlation was found between the number of PT1 expanded TCRs and patch test score, with significance reached at thresholds 8, 16 and 32 but not 4. Repeated subsampling changed both the strength of the expansion versus patch-test correlation and the threshold at which the correlation became significant. Because all patients had alopecia, a presumed autoimmune disease, the immune response of the patients might differ from that of healthy individuals.

For this clonotype: The antigen it binds to is not known. No clone much larger than this one lies a single base away; base qualities are absent.

The chain couples TRBV7-9 to TRBJ1-1; a stretch of 8 junction bases matches TRBD1. This receptor was taken from a woman between 18 and 30 years old with alopecia areata. Some clones in this sample may be carry-over from other donors' samples. Source: whole blood, taken in connection with sensitization to the hapten diphenylcyclopropenone (DPC). CDR3 reads: CASSSRTGRTEAFF. The nucleotide sequence is TGTGCCAGCAGCTCCCGGACAGGGAGGACTGAAGCTTTCTTT.